One sample yielded the 10 T cell receptor beta chains listed below, sequenced in a study of cytomegalovirus exposure and HLA in healthy donors. PCR involved 60 Vbeta and 13 Jbeta primers. Generated by immunoSEQ multiplex PCR, the TCRdb table keeps only in-frame clones and is missing some. The sample holds about 200,000 clones, approximately 86% seen once. The sample comprised PBMCs. These receptors all come from a boy younger than 10 in good health and CMV-seronegative.

V is TRBV2 and J is TRBJ2-6; TRBD1 might be the D (6 bases). Germline lookup yields CDR1 SNHLY and CDR2 FYNNEI. CDR3 length: 15 amino acids. V was shortened by 4 bases and J by 2 bases, with 9 bases between the two germline ends. CDR3 region: CASSVAGAGANVLTF. The CDR3 nucleotides are TGTGCCAGCAGTGTTGCAGGGGCTGGGGCCAACGTCCTGACTTTC.

The rearrangement links TRBV5-1 to TRBJ2-3; a possible D gene is TRBD1 (5 bases). The CDR3 consists of 14 residues. Trimming cost V 3 bases and J 0 bases, with 8 bases left between them. Germline V gene data show CDR1 as SGHRS and CDR2 as YFSETQ. The CDR3 nucleotides read TGCGCCAGCAGCTGGACACATAGCACAGATACGCAGTATTTT. Protein sequence: CASSWTHSTDTQYF. Complete variable domain (other parts from reference TRBV5-1 and TRBJ2-3): KAGVTQTPRYLIKTRGQQVTLSCSPISGHRSVSWYQQTPGQGLQFLFEYFSETQRNKGNFPGRFSGRQFSNSRSEMNVSTLELGDSALYLCASSWTHSTDTQYFGPGTRLTVL.

Written as DNA, the CDR3 is TGTGCCAGCAGCGCCCGCTGGGCAGGGAGGTCTCGTGGCTACACCTTC. This codes for CASSARWAGRSRGYTF. The rearrangement joins TRBV7-2 to TRBJ1-2; weak D call: TRBD1 (5 bases). Germline values: CDR1 SGHTA, CDR2 FQGNSA. V was trimmed by 5 bases and J by 7 bases, leaving 23 bases between them. The CDR3 contains 16 residues.

This clone appeared once. The chain employs TRBV6-1 and TRBJ2-7; maybe TRBD1 (6 bases). The germline V gene has CDR1 MNHNS and CDR2 SASEGT. This CDR3 comprises 14 residues. Between the trimmed V and J ends, which lost 1 base and 4 bases, there was a span of 11 bases. The CDR3 nucleotides read TGTGCCAGCAGTGAAGAGTACAGGGAATACGAGCAGTACTTC. Residues: CASSEEYREYEQYF.

This chain uses TRBV2 with TRBJ2-1, with 7 nucleotides matching TRBD1. Germline assignment: CDR1 SNHLY and CDR2 FYNNEI. The CDR3 length is 15 residues. The ends lost 6 bases at V and 3 bases at J; junction bases unmatched: 8. For the CDR3, the DNA is TGTGCCAGCAGCGGGGACAGCGCTGGCTACAATGAGCAGTTCTTC. It encodes CASSGDSAGYNEQFF.

V usage is TRBV2 and J usage is TRBJ1-1, with TRBD1 identical over 8 bases. CDR1 and CDR2 (germline): SNHLY, FYNNEI. J was trimmed by 11 bases and V by 7 bases; bases with no gene match: 6. The CDR3 runs 11 residues. For the CDR3, the DNA is TGTGCCAGCACCACCAGACAGGGGGCTTTCTTT. Amino acids: CASTTRQGAFF.

The chain has TRBV14 and TRBJ2-7; D not certain. Deletions cut 3 bases from V and 0 bases from J, with 15 bases between. Germline V lookup: CDR1 SGHDN, CDR2 FVKESK. The CDR3 is made up of 16 amino acids. The CDR3 DNA sequence: TGTGCCAGCAGCCATCCTCGAGCAGGAACCTCCTACGAGCAGTACTTC. Residues: CASSHPRAGTSYEQYF.

The chain recombines TRBV6-1 with TRBJ2-5; TRBD1 is a possible D gene (6 bases). The CDR3 length is 15 residues. V lost 3 bases and J lost 10, with 21 bases in between. Germline-derived CDR1 and CDR2 are MNHNS and SASEGT. CDR3 sequence reads: CASSDPSPGTYNQYF. Written as DNA, the CDR3 is TGTGCCAGCAGTGATCCCTCGCCCGGGACATATAACCAGTACTTC.

This clone was detected only once. The CDR3, as DNA: TGTGCCAGCAGCTTAGGGACAGAGAGCACAGATACGCAGTATTTT. This sequence encodes CASSLGTESTDTQYF. The chain couples TRBV7-7 to TRBJ2-3, with D possibly TRBD1 on 6 matching bases. The CDR3 is made up of 15 amino acids. Between the trimmed V and J ends, which lost 1 base and 0 bases, there was a span of 8 bases. In germline, CDR1 is SSHAT, CDR2 FNYEAQ (reference sequence).

The V and J genes are TRBV10-3 and TRBJ2-7, with D uncertain. The CDR3 extends over 16 amino acids. The V end lost 6 bases, the J end lost 2 bases, and 20 bases lay between the germline ends. Looked up from germline, CDR1 is ENHRY and CDR2 is SYGVKD. The CDR3 region is CAISPASTKEAYEQYF. The CDR3 DNA is TGTGCCATCAGCCCCGCCTCGACGAAAGAGGCCTACGAGCAGTACTTC.